A single sample is the source of the 22 T cell receptor beta chains below, sequenced in a study of vaccination and CD4 T cells after COVID-19. What these receptors recognize is not known. Sequencing of DNA taken from cultured CD4+ T cells relied on the Oncomine TCR Beta short-read assay. Each CDR3 protein gets one entry after TCRdb re-called the PCR reads with MiXCR. The data show some 13,000 distinct CDR3 sequences, with 25% to 30% seen just once and around 7.9% held by the top ten. Treatment indicated: roughly 11-day PBMC culture with coronavirus spike peptide pools or control peptides (ViraFEST assay). Sequences were obtained from CD4+ T cells from blood, cultured in vitro. Receptors were obtained from a human donor who had recovered from COVID-19.

This rearrangement joins TRBV3-1 to TRBJ1-1; D possibly corresponds to TRBD1 (5 bases). The CDR3 has 15 residues. The germline V gene has CDR1 LGHDT and CDR2 YNNKEL (reference sequence). V was clipped by 4 bases and J by 0 bases, with 12 bases between them. CDR3 residues: CASSPSGTLNTEAFF. The CDR3 coding sequence is TGTGCCAGCAGCCCCTCCGGGACTTTGAACACTGAAGCTTTCTTT. Drawing the rest from reference TRBV3-1 and TRBJ1-1, the complete variable domain is DTAVSQTPKYLVTQMGNDKSIKCEQNLGHDTMYWYKQDSKKFLKIMFSYNNKELIINETVPNRFSPKSPDKAHLNLHINSLELGDSAVYFCASSPSGTLNTEAFFGQGTRLTVV.

Sample share makes this clonotype medium-sized. This chain joins TRBV6-2 or TRBV6-3 and TRBJ1-1, with 7 bases lining up with TRBD1. Unmatched junction bases numbered 5, after V lost 7 bases and J lost 3 bases. Germline CDR1 reads MNHEY; CDR2 reads SVGEGT. The CDR3 contains 13 residues. This CDR3 reads CASISGQYTEAFF. In DNA, the CDR3 is TGTGCCAGCATCTCGGGACAGTACACTGAAGCTTTCTTT.

CDR3 sequence reads: CAPNFRVPYNEQFF. The DNA for the CDR3 is TGTGCCCCTAATTTTAGGGTGCCCTACAATGAGCAGTTCTTC. The genes are TRBV24-1 and TRBJ2-1; no clear D gene. V was cut by 12 bases and J by 2 bases, with 16 bases left in between. There are 14 residues in the CDR3. Looked up from germline, CDR1 is KGHDR and CDR2 is SFDVKD.

This clonotype came up a few times. The chain links TRBV5-6 to TRBJ2-2; weak D call: TRBD1 (5 bases). V lost 0 bases and J lost 1, with 7 bases in between. The CDR3 consists of 15 residues. The germline CDR1 and CDR2 sequences are SGHDT and YYEEEE. The CDR3 bases are TGTGCCAGCAGCTTGGGACAGTTGAACACCGGGGAGCTGTTTTTT. This translates into CASSLGQLNTGELFF.

The chain couples TRBV5-4 to TRBJ1-1; the D is unclear. CDR1 and CDR2 from the germline V gene are SGHNT and YYREEE (reference sequence). The V and J ends lost 2 bases and 8 bases respectively, with 13 bases between them. The CDR3 is made up of 13 amino acids. The CDR3 reads CASSLGGSGEAFF. Written as DNA, the CDR3 is TGTGCCAGCAGCTTAGGAGGGTCCGGAGAAGCTTTCTTT.

The CDR3 region is CASSLDRGPYIYF. The CDR3 DNA sequence: TGCGCCAGCAGCTTGGACAGGGGGCCCTACATATATTTT. This rearrangement joins TRBV5-1 to TRBJ1-3; TRBD1 matches 9 bases. The CDR3 contains 13 residues. J lost 12 bases, V lost 0 bases, and 4 bases had no gene match. Germline assignment: CDR1 SGHRS and CDR2 YFSETQ.

The chain links TRBV19 to TRBJ1-5; maybe TRBD1 (5 bases). Trimming took off 5 bases at V and 1 base at J, with 9 bases between the two ends. The CDR3 loop spans 14 amino acids. CDR1 LNHDA and CDR2 SQIVND come from the germline V gene (reference sequence). CDR3 sequence reads: CASSQTASNQPQHF. The CDR3 DNA is TGTGCCAGTAGTCAGACAGCAAGCAATCAGCCCCAGCATTTT.

CDR3 in amino acids: CASGYQGNEQFF. CDR3 coding DNA: TGTGCTAGTGGATACCAGGGCAATGAGCAGTTCTTC. This chain joins TRBV12-5 and TRBJ2-1; D may be TRBD1 (5 bases). The germline V and J ends were trimmed by 6 bases and 6 bases, with 9 bases remaining between them. This CDR3 is 12 amino acids long. CDR1 and CDR2 from the germline V gene are LGHNT and FRNRAP.

CDR3 in DNA: TGTGCCAGCAGCTTAAACGGACTCATCTATGGCTACACCTTC. Protein: CASSLNGLIYGYTF. This chain joins TRBV11-3 and TRBJ1-2; D uncertain. The V end lost 2 bases, the J end lost 4 bases, and 11 bases lay between the germline ends. The CDR3 contains 14 residues. Looked up from germline, CDR1 is SGHNT and CDR2 is YENEEA.

This clonotype was seen once. V is TRBV5-1 and J is TRBJ2-3; 12 nucleotides match TRBD2. The CDR3 has 15 amino acids. CDR1 and CDR2 (germline): SGHRS, YFSETQ. The V and J ends lost 0 bases and 6 bases, in that order; junction bases with no gene match: 2. CDR3 DNA sequence: TGCGCCAGCAGCTTGGGACTAGCGGGGGAGGATACGCAGTATTTT. Translated: CASSLGLAGEDTQYF.

The chain is built from TRBV19 and TRBJ1-3, with 7 bases that match TRBD1. The V and J ends lost 8 bases and 0 bases, in that order; junction bases with no gene match: 1. Per the germline V gene, CDR1 is LNHDA and CDR2 is SQIVND (reference sequence). The length of the CDR3 is 13 residues. The CDR3 loop reads CASGTDSGNTIYF. CDR3 DNA sequence: TGTGCCAGTGGGACAGACTCTGGAAACACCATATATTTT.

This clonotype showed up just a few times. The chain joins TRBV19 to TRBJ2-5; D possibly corresponds to TRBD1 (8 bases). The CDR3 runs 15 residues. CDR1 is LNHDA and CDR2 is SQIVND in the germline V gene (reference sequence). V lost 0 bases and J lost 8, with 16 bases in between. CDR3 coding DNA: TGTGCCAGTAGTATAGAGAACAGGGGGGGAAGTACCCAGTACTTC. This sequence encodes CASSIENRGGSTQYF.

The chain uses TRBV24-1 and TRBJ2-1, with TRBD2 identical over 8 bases. Per germline, CDR1 KGHDR and CDR2 SFDVKD. V lost 3 bases to trimming and J lost 9 bases; unmatched junction nucleotides: 9. This CDR3 spans 15 amino acids. CDR3 loop: CATSDGGRGVGEQFF. CDR3 DNA: TGTGCCACCAGTGATGGGGGGCGGGGGGTGGGTGAGCAGTTCTTC.

This clonotype was counted only a few times. This chain links TRBV4-3 with TRBJ1-1; a possible D gene is TRBD1 (6 bases). V dropped 3 bases and J dropped 3 bases, with 11 bases sitting between them. This CDR3 is 14 amino acids long. Germline lookup yields CDR1 LGHNA and CDR2 YSLEER. Here the CDR3 reads CASSHPGTHTEAFF. The CDR3 nucleotides read TGCGCCAGCAGCCACCCCGGGACACACACTGAAGCTTTCTTT.

This clonotype has only a few counts. The V gene is TRBV12-3 or TRBV12-4, the J gene TRBJ1-5; 8 nucleotides match TRBD1. The CDR3 has 15 amino acids. J was trimmed by 2 bases and V by 5 bases; bases with no gene match: 5. Here the CDR3 DNA reads TGTGCCAGCAGTGTGACAGGGGCGGGCAATCAGCCCCAGCATTTT. It specifies CASSVTGAGNQPQHF.

The V gene is TRBV11-2, the J gene TRBJ2-7; D unresolved. Germline loops: CDR1 SGHAT, CDR2 FQNNGV. The CDR3 is 16 amino acids. Trimming cost V 5 bases and J 2 bases, with 19 bases left between them. CDR3 coding DNA: TGTGCCAGCAGCCCAGTCGTCCGGTTCGCCACCTACGAGCAGTACTTC. As protein: CASSPVVRFATYEQYF.

The V gene is TRBV27, the J gene TRBJ2-5, with unresolved D. The CDR3 loop spans 13 amino acids. Germline values: CDR1 MNHEY, CDR2 SMNVEV (reference sequence). V lost 3 bases to trimming and J lost 5 bases, with 10 bases between them. DNA for the CDR3: TGTGCCAGCAGTTTGTCCCCGAGGGAGACCCAGTACTTC. Translation gives CASSLSPRETQYF.

The chain is built from TRBV20-1 and TRBJ2-3; TRBD1 matches 7 bases. This CDR3 contains 14 residues. Germline trimming cut 5 bases from V and 2 bases from J; bases unmatched to any gene: 7. CDR1 is DFQATT and CDR2 is SNEGSKA in the germline V gene (reference sequence). Here the CDR3 reads CSAQGGGPTDTQYF. The CDR3 bases are TGCAGTGCTCAAGGGGGCGGGCCCACAGATACGCAGTATTTT.

This clonotype was observed a handful of times. The CDR3 region has the DNA TGCAGTGCTGGGGGAACTACGCAGTATTTT. Translating gives CSAGGTTQYF. The J gene is TRBJ2-3, the V gene TRBV20-1; D assignment may be TRBD1 or TRBD2 (5 bases each). Deletions cut 5 bases from V and 8 bases from J, with 8 bases between. The germline V gene encodes CDR1 DFQATT and CDR2 SNEGSKA (reference sequence). The CDR3 is 10 amino acids.

The V gene is TRBV11-3, the J gene TRBJ2-3, with D unresolved. CDR3 size: 15 residues. The germline V gene has CDR1 SGHNT and CDR2 YENEEA. V was clipped by 2 bases and J by 3 bases, with 12 bases between them. The DNA for the CDR3 is TGTGCCAGCAGCTTATGGGGTGCCTCGACAGATACGCAGTATTTT. Translated, it gives CASSLWGASTDTQYF. The variable domain in full, with the rest retrieved from reference TRBV11-3 and TRBJ2-3, is EAGVVQSPRYKIIEKKQPVAFWCNPISGHNTLYWYLQNLGQGPELLIRYENEEAVDDSQLPKDRFSAERLKGVDSTLKIQPAELGDSAVYLCASSLWGASTDTQYFGPGTRLTVL.

J is TRBJ2-1 and V is TRBV20-1; TRBD2 matches 13 bases. The V gene end was trimmed by 3 bases and the J gene end by 1 base; junction bases not matched to a gene: 3. The length of the CDR3 is 16 residues. CDR1 is DFQATT, CDR2 SNEGSKA, per germline (reference sequence). CDR3 DNA sequence: TGCAGTGCTAGCACTAGCGGGGGGGTGTCCTACAATGAGCAGTTCTTC. Protein sequence: CSASTSGGVSYNEQFF.

The chain employs TRBV6-5 and TRBJ2-5; D is possibly TRBD1 or TRBD2 (5 bases each). Germline CDR1 and CDR2: MNHEY and SVGAGI. The CDR3 length is 15 residues. The V end lost 4 bases, the J end lost 0 bases, and 12 bases lay between the germline ends. Here the CDR3 reads CASSLNWGYQETQYF. CDR3 sequence (DNA): TGTGCCAGCAGTTTGAACTGGGGGTACCAAGAGACCCAGTACTTC.